This TCR beta chain was recovered during a study of T cell repertoires in cytomegalovirus infection. In the study overall: From public TCR beta signatures came an indication of both CMV infection and matching HLA type. Study results and limitations: Within the response measured ex vivo, HLA-C-restricted CMV-specific TCR beta clonotypes were dominant. There were carriers of CMV plus the relevant HLA, and cumulative public TCR beta family frequency identified them.

As concerns this clonotype: Its matching antigen is unknown.

This CDR3 region has 15 residues. The germline V and J ends were trimmed by 6 bases and 0 bases, with 15 bases remaining between them. Germline V CDR1 and CDR2: DFQATT, SNEGSKA (reference sequence). Each CDR3 protein is one row after TCRdb ran MiXCR on the reads. The sample yields fewer than 400,000 distinct CDR3 sequences, about a sixth seen once. V usage is TRBV20-1 and J usage is TRBJ2-1; tentatively, D is TRBD2 (7 bases). This clonotype was sampled from a human donor in good health (CMV status not recorded). Some clones in this sample may be carry-over from other donors' samples. The specimen was PBMCs. The CDR3 DNA reads TGCAGTGCCCCTTCGGGGGGCAGCTCCTACAATGAGCAGTTCTTC. Its protein product is CSAPSGGSSYNEQFF.